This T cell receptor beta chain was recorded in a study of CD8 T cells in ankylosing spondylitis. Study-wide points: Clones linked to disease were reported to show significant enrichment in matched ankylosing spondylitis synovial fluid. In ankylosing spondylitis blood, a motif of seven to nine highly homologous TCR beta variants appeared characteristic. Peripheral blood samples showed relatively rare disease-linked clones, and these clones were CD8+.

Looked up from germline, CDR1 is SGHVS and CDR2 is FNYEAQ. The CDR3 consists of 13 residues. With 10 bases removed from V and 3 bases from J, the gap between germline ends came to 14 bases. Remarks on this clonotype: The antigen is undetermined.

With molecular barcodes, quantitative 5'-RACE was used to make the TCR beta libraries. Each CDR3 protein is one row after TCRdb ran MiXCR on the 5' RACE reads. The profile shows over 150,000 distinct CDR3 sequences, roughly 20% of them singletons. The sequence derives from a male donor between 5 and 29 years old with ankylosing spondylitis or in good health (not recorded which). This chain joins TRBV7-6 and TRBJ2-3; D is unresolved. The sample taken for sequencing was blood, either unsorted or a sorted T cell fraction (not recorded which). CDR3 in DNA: TGTGCCAACGGCTCCGACCGAACAGATACGCAGTATTTT. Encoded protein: CANGSDRTDTQYF.